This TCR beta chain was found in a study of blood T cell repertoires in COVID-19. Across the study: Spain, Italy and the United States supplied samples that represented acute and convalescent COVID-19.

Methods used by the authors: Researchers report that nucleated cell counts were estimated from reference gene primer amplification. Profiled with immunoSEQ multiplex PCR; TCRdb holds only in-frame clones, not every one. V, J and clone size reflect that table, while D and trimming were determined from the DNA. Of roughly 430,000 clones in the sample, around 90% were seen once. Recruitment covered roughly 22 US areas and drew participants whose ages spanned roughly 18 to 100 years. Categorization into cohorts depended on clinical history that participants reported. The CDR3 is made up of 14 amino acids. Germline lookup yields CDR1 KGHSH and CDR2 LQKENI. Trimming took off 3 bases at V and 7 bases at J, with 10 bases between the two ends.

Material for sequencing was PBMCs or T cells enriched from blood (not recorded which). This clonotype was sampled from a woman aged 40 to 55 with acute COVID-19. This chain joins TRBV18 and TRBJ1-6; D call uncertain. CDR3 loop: CASSPEQWNSPLHF. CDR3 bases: TGTGCCAGCTCACCGGAACAGTGGAATTCACCCCTCCACTTT.